These 7 T cell receptor beta chains share one sample of origin, sequenced in a study of blood T cell repertoires in COVID-19 (dated by TCRdb to 2020 to 2021). The library relied on the immunoSEQ multiplex PCR assay. TCRdb obtained this table from immuneACCESS and retained in-frame rearrangements with V and J assigned. These tables miss some clones; where compared with another copy, unresolved V genes account for less than half of the shortfall, and the remainder is unexplained. The sample table shows about 240,000 clones, and about 86% are seen once. About 9.5% of the sample is held by the ten biggest clonotypes. Sequencing was performed on peripheral blood. Source of these receptors: a woman of 80 years or more with acute or convalescent COVID-19.

DNA for the CDR3: TGTGCCAGCAGCCAAGGACAGGGGGAGACCCAGTACTTC. Protein: CASSQGQGETQYF. The V call is TRBV7-9, the J call TRBJ2-5; 9 bases are shared with TRBD1. J gave up 5 bases and V 5 bases, and 3 bases lay outside the gene matches. CDR3 length equals 13 residues. The V gene's germline CDR1 is SEHNR and CDR2 FQNEAQ (reference sequence).

V gene TRBV12-3 or TRBV12-4 combines with J gene TRBJ1-5; D might be TRBD1 (6 bases). The V and J ends lost 5 bases and 7 bases respectively, with 12 bases between them. This CDR3 is built from 13 residues. Here the CDR3 DNA reads TGTGCCAGCAGTCGATCAGGGGACCAGCCCCAGCATTTT. Translation gives CASSRSGDQPQHF.

The chain uses TRBV5-1 and TRBJ2-7; D remains unclear. The V and J ends lost 0 bases and 0 bases respectively, with 10 bases between them. The germline V gene has CDR1 SGHRS and CDR2 YFSETQ. The CDR3 is made up of 15 amino acids. CDR3 in amino acids: CASSLEAASSYEQYF. The CDR3 DNA reads TGCGCCAGCAGCTTGGAAGCTGCGAGCTCCTACGAGCAGTACTTC.

The V and J genes are TRBV6-5 and TRBJ1-6; 7 positions agree with TRBD1. The CDR3 spans 15 residues. From germline, CDR1 is MNHEY and CDR2 SVGAGI. J was trimmed by 8 bases and V by 5 bases; bases with no gene match: 9. The CDR3 coding sequence is TGTGCCAGCAGTCCGCCCGGGACAGCCTATTCACCCCTCCACTTT. Translation: CASSPPGTAYSPLHF.

The chain joins TRBV3-1 (or the pseudogene TRBV3-2) to TRBJ2-7; D is undetermined. Between the trimmed V and J ends, which lost 4 bases and 2 bases, there was a span of 12 bases. CDR1 is LGHDT and CDR2 is YNNKEL in the germline V gene (reference sequence). This CDR3 region has 14 residues. CDR3 loop: CASSPLYGPYEQYF. CDR3 coding DNA: TGTGCCAGCAGCCCCCTGTACGGTCCCTACGAGCAGTACTTC.

This chain links TRBV11-2 with TRBJ1-6; D is unresolved. The CDR3 extends over 13 amino acids. The germline V gene encodes CDR1 SGHAT and CDR2 FQNNGV. V lost 7 bases, J lost 7 bases, and 11 bases lay in between. This chain's CDR3 is CASTLKRNSPLHF. CDR3 bases: TGTGCCAGCACCCTAAAGAGAAATTCACCCCTCCACTTT. Drawing the rest from reference TRBV11-2 and TRBJ1-6, the complete variable domain is EAGVAQSPRYKIIEKRQSVAFWCNPISGHATLYWYQQILGQGPKLLIQFQNNGVVDDSQLPKDRFSAERLKGVDSTLKIQPAKLEDSAVYLCASTLKRNSPLHFGNGTRLTVT.

The chain uses TRBV19 and TRBJ2-3; tentative D call: TRBD1 (6 bases). V was clipped by 3 bases and J by 4 bases, with 14 bases between them. CDR1 LNHDA and CDR2 SQIVND come from the germline V gene (reference sequence). There are 15 residues in the CDR3. The CDR3: CASSMLWQGPDTQYF. CDR3 DNA: TGTGCCAGTAGTATGTTGTGGCAGGGGCCAGATACGCAGTATTTT.